Shown below are 14 T cell receptor beta chains from a single sample sequenced in a study of cytomegalovirus exposure and HLA in healthy donors. Use of 60 Vbeta and 13 Jbeta primers characterized the PCR. Data came from immunoSEQ multiplex PCR; TCRdb stores just in-frame clones and leaves some out. This table holds about 200,000 clones, 70% to 80% found once. The sequenced sample consisted of PBMCs. The source of these receptors is a woman aged 50 to 60 in good health and CMV-seronegative.

This clone turned up a few times. The chain employs TRBV6-1 and TRBJ1-3; D uncertain. The V gene's germline CDR1 is MNHNS and CDR2 SASEGT. The CDR3 spans 14 residues. Trimming removed 10 bases from V and 2 bases from J, with 15 bases in between. CDR3 sequence reads: CATTYRIPGNTIYF. CDR3 coding DNA: TGTGCCACAACTTACAGAATTCCTGGAAACACCATATATTTT.

This chain joins TRBV6-6 and TRBJ2-7, with 7 positions matching TRBD1. Germline V CDR1 and CDR2: MNHNY, SVGAGI (reference sequence). V dropped 2 bases and J dropped 4; count of bases not matched to a gene: 11. The length of the CDR3 is 16 residues. CDR3 amino acids: CASSYRGPRSRYEQYF. The CDR3 bases are TGTGCCAGCAGTTACAGGGGGCCTCGATCAAGGTACGAGCAGTACTTC.

The chain carries TRBV28 and TRBJ2-7, with 8 bases aligning to TRBD1. V gave up 3 bases and J gave up 0 bases; unmatched junction bases: 4. The CDR3 covers 15 residues. The germline V gene encodes CDR1 MDHEN and CDR2 SYDVKM. The CDR3 is CASSLPGQDSYEQYF. For the CDR3, the DNA is TGTGCCAGCAGTTTGCCGGGACAGGACTCCTACGAGCAGTACTTC. The variable domain in full, completed from reference TRBV28 and TRBJ2-7, reads DVKVTQSSRYLVKRTGEKVFLECVQDMDHENMFWYRQDPGLGLRLIYFSYDVKMKEKGDIPEGYSVSREKKERFSLILESASTNQTSMYLCASSLPGQDSYEQYFGPGTRLTVT.

This clone was picked up one time. The V call is TRBV6-1, the J call TRBJ1-5; 7 bases line up with TRBD1. The V gene's germline CDR1 is MNHNS and CDR2 SASEGT. Losses at the gene ends were 4 bases for V and 7 bases for J; bases not matched to a gene: 13. The CDR3 has 16 residues. The CDR3: CASSGLDRVPRQPQHF. The CDR3 DNA follows: TGTGCCAGCAGTGGGCTCGACAGGGTCCCCCGCCAGCCCCAGCATTTT.

This clone was detected only once. The CDR3 sequence is CASSFDRGGNYGYTF. In nucleotides, the CDR3 is TGTGCCAGCAGCTTCGACCGCGGAGGAAACTATGGCTACACCTTC. The chain recombines TRBV7-9 with TRBJ1-2; D gene ambiguous. Germline V lookup: CDR1 SEHNR, CDR2 FQNEAQ (reference sequence). This CDR3 region has 15 residues. Trimming stripped 3 bases from V and 2 bases from J, with 13 bases between.

The DNA for the CDR3 is TGTGCCTGGAGTGCAGGGGGGCGAGTTGGCTACACCTTC. Protein: CAWSAGGRVGYTF. The chain joins TRBV30 to TRBJ1-2, with 7 bases lining up with TRBD1. CDR3 length equals 13 residues. V lost 1 base and J lost 7; bases outside the gene matches: 6. Germline loops: CDR1 GTSNPN, CDR2 SVGIG (reference sequence). The full variable domain, completed using reference TRBV30 and TRBJ1-2, is SQTIHQWPATLVQPVGSPLSLECTVEGTSNPNLYWYRQAAGRGLQLLFYSVGIGQISSEVPQNLSASRPQDRQFILSSKKLLLSDSGFYLCAWSAGGRVGYTFGSGTRLTVV.

CDR3: CASSLVPPGTQNTEAFF. As DNA, the CDR3 is TGTGCCAGCAGCTTAGTCCCCCCAGGGACTCAGAACACTGAAGCTTTCTTT. V gene TRBV7-9 combines with J gene TRBJ1-1; D is possibly TRBD1 (5 bases). Germline CDR1 is SEHNR and CDR2 is FQNEAQ (reference sequence). The V end was cut by 1 base, the J end by 1 base, with 16 bases between. CDR3 length: 17 residues.

CDR3 DNA sequence: TGTGCCAGCAGTCCTCCCGGGACTCACTACAATGAGCAGTTCTTC. It encodes CASSPPGTHYNEQFF. The chain is built from TRBV27 and TRBJ2-1; a possible D gene is TRBD2 (6 bases). This CDR3 has 15 residues. Germline V gene lookup returns CDR1 MNHEY and CDR2 SMNVEV (reference sequence). V dropped 5 bases and J dropped 3 bases, with 14 bases sitting between them.

The chain has TRBV7-3 and TRBJ2-7; D is perhaps TRBD1 (6 bases). The CDR3 sequence is 16 residues long. Germline V gene lookup returns CDR1 SGHTA and CDR2 FQGTGA. V was trimmed by 6 bases and J by 0 bases, leaving 18 bases between them. CDR3 region: CASRPSGTSSSYEQYF. DNA of the CDR3: TGTGCCAGCAGACCTTCCGGGACATCGAGCTCCTACGAGCAGTACTTC.

The chain has TRBV29-1 and TRBJ1-3; possibly TRBD1 for D (5 bases). Germline V gives CDR1 SQVTM, CDR2 ANQGSEA. Trimming removed 1 base from V and 0 bases from J, with 13 bases in between. This CDR3 comprises 16 residues. As DNA, the CDR3 is TGCAGCGTTGAAGGGGGACTGTTAAGCTCTGGAAACACCATATATTTT. It translates to CSVEGGLLSSGNTIYF.

Notes on this clone: Relative to the germline gene, one junction end is altered; a read error may explain this. This sequence joins TRBV28 and TRBJ1-1; maybe TRBD1 (6 bases). CDR3 size: 14 residues. The V gene's germline CDR1 is MDHEN and CDR2 SYDVKM. CDR3 loop: CASVQSGQNPEAFF. In DNA form, the CDR3 reads TGTGCCAGCGTTCAATCCGGACAGAACCCTGAAGCTTTCTTT.

The V gene is TRBV28, the J gene TRBJ1-3, with D tentatively TRBD1 (6 bases). Between the trimmed V and J ends, which lost 2 bases and 1 base, there was a span of 12 bases. The CDR3 length is 16 residues. Germline V gene lookup returns CDR1 MDHEN and CDR2 SYDVKM. The CDR3 bases are TGTGCCAGCAGTTTACGCAACAGGGTTTCTGGAAACACCATATATTTT. Translated: CASSLRNRVSGNTIYF.

The chain carries TRBV29-1 and TRBJ2-5, with D uncertain. The germline gives CDR1 SQVTM, CDR2 ANQGSEA. V was trimmed by 3 bases and J by 4 bases, leaving 9 bases between them. The CDR3 extends over 12 amino acids. The CDR3 coding sequence is TGCAGCGTTGATAGCTTTCGAGAGACCCAGTACTTC. It translates to CSVDSFRETQYF.

The chain recombines TRBV7-2 with TRBJ2-4; possibly TRBD1 for D (7 bases). The germline gives CDR1 SGHTA, CDR2 FQGNSA. The CDR3 is made up of 19 amino acids. V was trimmed by 6 bases and J by 0 bases, leaving 24 bases between them. CDR3 residues: CASRQHPMRDRLAKNIQYF. Written as DNA, the CDR3 is TGTGCCAGCAGACAACATCCCATGCGGGACAGACTAGCCAAAAACATTCAGTACTTC. Drawing the rest from reference TRBV7-2 and TRBJ2-4, the complete variable domain is GAGVSQSPSNKVTEKGKDVELRCDPISGHTALYWYRQSLGQGLEFLIYFQGNSAPDKSGLPSDRFSAERTGGSVSTLTIQRTQQEDSAVYLCASRQHPMRDRLAKNIQYFGAGTRLSVL.